Here is one TCR beta chain with its context. The entry originates in a study of blood T cells in healthy people across ages. The germline V gene encodes CDR1 SGHRS and CDR2 YFSETQ. The CDR3 covers 14 residues. The V end was cut by 0 bases, the J end by 5 bases, with 9 bases between. The second PCR ran roughly 6 to 11 cycles with a sample-barcoded 5' primer and J-beta primers. Each CDR3 protein gets one entry after TCRdb re-called the 5' RACE reads with MiXCR. In the table there are over a million distinct CDR3 sequences, around 55% of which are singletons. The chain links TRBV5-1 to TRBJ2-1; the D is unclear. Sequencing was carried out using blood. The clonotype originates from a man younger than 35 in good health. CDR3 region: CASSLAAEDNEQFF. CDR3 coding DNA: TGCGCCAGCAGCTTGGCGGCCGAAGACAATGAGCAGTTCTTC.